This T cell receptor beta chain was documented in a study of spatial heterogeneity in lung cancer. Study-wide results and limits: Ubiquitous expanded tumor TCRs surfaced in blood more at resection than they did at follow-up.

A note on this clonotype: What it binds is not known.

Germline values: CDR1 KGHDR, CDR2 SFDVKD. Trimming took off 4 bases at V and 2 bases at J, with 8 bases between the two ends. The CDR3 sequence is 14 residues long. Described time point: sample taken at primary tumor resection. Without sorting, whole RNA was sequenced from tumor, nontumor lung or frozen PBMC. One entry per CDR3 protein, called by TCRdb with MiXCR from the 5' RACE reads. The repertoire has about 82,000 distinct CDR3 sequences, roughly 12% of them found once; the top ten carry around 4.3%. This sample comprised PBMCs, obtained at surgery. The chain uses TRBV24-1 and TRBJ1-5; no firm D call. The receptor was isolated from a male donor with early-stage non-small cell lung cancer. In DNA form, the CDR3 reads TGTGCCACCAGTGAGAGGGATGGCAATCAGCCCCAGCATTTT. Protein sequence: CATSERDGNQPQHF.